What follows describes a single T cell receptor beta chain. Per the original methods: Estimated nucleated cell counts came from reference gene primer amplification. TCRdb keeps only in-frame clones here, not all; method: immunoSEQ multiplex PCR. The V and J calls and clone size were taken over from that table, and D and trimming were inferred from the DNA. The sample shows around 71,000 clones, about 80% of them seen only once. Germline loops: CDR1 GTSNPN, CDR2 SVGIG (reference sequence). V was clipped by 4 bases and J by 7 bases; unmatched bases: 6. CDR3 length equals 13 residues. The sample is drawn from a study of blood T cell repertoires in COVID-19. Study-level information: Nucleic acid was either cDNA or gDNA, and it came from T cells, B-cell-depleted T cells, or PBMCs.

Sequencing was done on a sample of peripheral blood. This chain connects TRBV30 to TRBJ1-4; 7 nucleotides agree with TRBD1. The sequence derives from a man between 65 and 79 years old with acute or convalescent COVID-19. The DNA of the CDR3 is TGTGCCTGGACAGGGGGGAAAGGTGAAAAACTGTTTTTT. Encoded protein: CAWTGGKGEKLFF.